These T cell receptor beta chains were read from a single sample in a study of T cells in Graves' hyperthyroidism and ophthalmopathy. TCRdb ran MiXCR on the multiplex PCR reads and lists one entry per CDR3 protein. The data show more than 350,000 distinct CDR3 sequences, under 15% seen once. What was sequenced was blood. All receptors derive from a woman aged 30 to 39 with Graves' hyperthyroidism. Each CDR3 is given with its conserved first and last residue. A D gene is named only where the DNA matches it firmly. Size is stated for part of the rows, as once, few or many counts, or as a class when the clone is expanded.

V,size,D,J,CDR3,DNA
TRBV6-1,-,TRBD1,TRBJ2-7,CASSKTGGFYEQYF,TGTGCCAGCAGTAAGACAGGGGGGTTCTACGAGCAGTACTTC
TRBV7-9,-,-,TRBJ2-5,CASAGQYQETQYF,TGTGCCAGCGCAGGGCAGTACCAAGAGACCCAGTACTTC
TRBV9,few,TRBD1,TRBJ2-5,CASSVVVRGTGIMETQYF,TGTGCCAGCAGCGTAGTCGTGAGGGGGACAGGGATTATGGAGACCCAGTACTTC
TRBV11-3,many,TRBD1,TRBJ2-3,CASSLEGQGAGDTQYF,TGTGCCAGCAGCTTGGAGGGACAGGGGGCGGGAGATACGCAGTATTTT
TRBV5-1,-,TRBD1,TRBJ1-4,CASSFRGQGVEKLFF,TGCGCCAGCAGCTTCAGGGGACAGGGGGTCGAAAAACTGTTTTTT
TRBV28,many,-,TRBJ2-7,CASSIRTNYEQYF,TGTGCCAGCAGTATCCGGACTAACTACGAGCAGTACTTC
TRBV18,many,-,TRBJ2-5,CASSPSHSGETQYF,TGTGCCAGCTCACCATCCCACTCTGGAGAGACCCAGTACTTC
TRBV20-1,many,-,TRBJ2-6,CSAVRVGANVLTF,TGCAGTGCTGTGAGGGTTGGGGCCAACGTCCTGACTTTC
TRBV10-3,-,-,TRBJ2-7,CAISESGVGGHYEQYF,TGTGCCATCAGTGAGTCGGGAGTGGGGGGACACTACGAGCAGTACTTC
TRBV7-9,few,TRBD2,TRBJ2-7,CASSLGGGLGYEQYF,TGTGCCAGCAGCTTAGGGGGGGGACTAGGTTACGAGCAGTACTTC
TRBV24-1,-,TRBD2,TRBJ2-1,CATSDHIAGAPSSYNEQFF,TGTGCCACCAGTGATCACATAGCGGGAGCTCCGAGCTCCTACAATGAGCAGTTCTTC
TRBV28,few,-,TRBJ1-6,CASSLSRASSPLHF,TGTGCCAGCAGTTTATCGCGGGCAAGTTCACCCCTCCACTTT
TRBV5-4,-,TRBD1,TRBJ1-1,CASSLRTGKASEAFF,TGTGCCAGCAGCCTAAGGACAGGGAAGGCCTCTGAAGCTTTCTTT
TRBV20-1,-,TRBD1,TRBJ1-4,CSARSGQANEKLFF,TGCAGTGCTAGGTCGGGACAGGCTAATGAAAAACTGTTTTTT
TRBV7-8,few,-,TRBJ1-2,CASSLGGGLYGYTF,TGTGCCAGCAGCTTAGGGGGTGGACTCTATGGCTACACCTTC
TRBV28,-,-,TRBJ2-6,CASSRGQRAGANVLTF,TGTGCCAGCAGTCGGGGGCAGCGCGCTGGGGCCAACGTCCTGACTTTC
TRBV7-2,many,-,TRBJ2-5,CASSLMAEPVETQYF,TGTGCCAGCAGCTTAATGGCGGAGCCCGTAGAGACCCAGTACTTC
TRBV28,-,TRBD1,TRBJ1-2,CASTPGQGSYGYTF,TGTGCCAGCACCCCGGGACAGGGGTCCTATGGCTACACCTTC
TRBV20-1,many,-,TRBJ2-1,CSATTWRAYNEQFF,TGCAGTGCCACGACCTGGCGGGCATACAATGAGCAGTTCTTC
TRBV6-1,many,TRBD2,TRBJ2-7,CASSQGLAAFSYEQYF,TGTGCCAGCAGTCAAGGACTAGCGGCCTTTTCCTACGAGCAGTACTTC
TRBV29-1,-,-,TRBJ2-1,CSVENTGVSYNEQFF,TGCAGCGTTGAAAATACGGGAGTTTCCTACAATGAGCAGTTCTTC
TRBV12-3/TRBV12-4,-,-,TRBJ1-3,CASSLVVSEYSGNTIYF,TGTGCCAGCAGTTTAGTTGTCAGCGAATACTCTGGAAACACCATATATTTT
TRBV14,few,-,TRBJ1-1,CASSSEIGGYTEAFF,TGTGCCAGCAGCTCAGAGATCGGGGGATACACTGAAGCTTTCTTT
TRBV28,few,TRBD2,TRBJ2-1,CASSPRLAGNEQFF,TGTGCCAGCAGTCCCAGACTAGCAGGGAATGAGCAGTTCTTC
TRBV9,-,-,TRBJ1-3,CASSVDTISGNTIYF,TGTGCCAGCAGCGTAGATACGATCTCTGGAAACACCATATATTTT
TRBV20-1,-,-,TRBJ2-2,CSATKTSPGELFF,TGCAGTGCTACAAAGACTAGTCCCGGGGAGCTGTTTTTT
TRBV5-1,-,-,TRBJ2-1,CASSFFRGEGNEQFF,TGCGCCAGCAGCTTCTTTCGCGGCGAGGGCAATGAGCAGTTCTTC
TRBV9,-,TRBD1,TRBJ1-1,CASSGRIVPGQGVNTEAFF,TGTGCCAGCAGCGGGCGTATAGTTCCGGGACAGGGGGTGAACACTGAAGCTTTCTTT
TRBV5-1,many,-,TRBJ2-7,CASSSGGTGGQAYEQYF,TGCGCCAGCAGCTCTGGGGGCACGGGGGGACAGGCCTACGAGCAGTACTTC
TRBV5-1,-,-,TRBJ2-2,CASSFIWRRANTGELFF,TGCGCCAGCAGCTTTATTTGGAGACGGGCCAACACCGGGGAGCTGTTTTTT
TRBV7-2,few,TRBD2,TRBJ2-7,CASSRREGSSYEQYF,TGTGCCAGCAGCAGGCGGGAGGGTTCGTCCTACGAGCAGTACTTC
TRBV11-3,many,TRBD2,TRBJ2-1,CASSLVSASGSNEQFF,TGTGCCAGCAGCTTAGTCTCGGCTAGCGGGAGCAATGAGCAGTTCTTC
TRBV12-3/TRBV12-4,many,TRBD2,TRBJ2-7,CASSAGLASYEQYF,TGTGCCAGCAGTGCCGGACTAGCATCCTACGAGCAGTACTTC
TRBV6-1,-,TRBD1,TRBJ1-5,CASSYPAGGYSNQPQHF,TGTGCCAGCAGTTACCCAGCAGGGGGATATAGCAATCAGCCCCAGCATTTT
TRBV5-5,-,TRBD2,TRBJ2-1,CASSPSLAGGQNEQFF,TGTGCCAGCAGCCCTTCGTTAGCGGGAGGGCAGAATGAGCAGTTCTTC
TRBV7-2,-,TRBD1,TRBJ1-4,CASSLVGTGTATNEKLFF,TGTGCCAGCAGCTTAGTTGGGACAGGGACCGCAACTAATGAAAAACTGTTTTTT
TRBV20-1,many,TRBD2,TRBJ2-3,CSAAGLAVSTDTQYF,TGCAGTGCAGCCGGACTAGCGGTCAGCACAGATACGCAGTATTTT
TRBV18,few,TRBD1,TRBJ1-1,CASSPKQGDYTEAFF,TGTGCCAGCTCACCGAAACAGGGGGACTACACTGAAGCTTTCTTT
TRBV9,-,-,TRBJ2-3,CASSRRGGDSTDTQYF,TGTGCCAGCAGCCGCCGCGGAGGGGATAGCACAGATACGCAGTATTTT
TRBV3-1,-,TRBD2,TRBJ2-7,CASSQALAGIYEQYF,TGTGCCAGCAGCCAAGCACTAGCGGGGATCTACGAGCAGTACTTC
TRBV2,-,-,TRBJ1-2,CASSDGRGYGYTF,TGTGCCAGCAGTGATGGCAGGGGATATGGCTACACCTTC
TRBV14,-,TRBD1,TRBJ1-1,CASSQTGGYTEAFF,TGTGCCAGCAGCCAGACAGGGGGCTACACTGAAGCTTTCTTT
TRBV18,many,TRBD2,TRBJ2-1,CASSPTGTSVYNEQFF,TGTGCCAGCTCACCCACCGGGACTAGCGTCTACAATGAGCAGTTCTTC
TRBV27,many,TRBD2,TRBJ2-7,CASSFLAGGHEQYF,TGTGCCAGCAGTTTTCTAGCGGGGGGCCACGAGCAGTACTTC
TRBV27,once,-,TRBJ2-4,CASRRELAKNIQYF,TGTGCCAGCAGACGAGAGTTAGCCAAAAACATTCAGTACTTC
TRBV9,-,-,TRBJ1-4,CASSPEGGKGEKLFF,TGTGCCAGCAGCCCCGAGGGAGGGAAAGGAGAAAAACTGTTTTTT
TRBV18,many,-,TRBJ2-7,CASSRGISYEQYF,TGTGCCAGCTCTAGGGGCATTTCCTACGAGCAGTACTTC
TRBV6-1,many,-,TRBJ2-3,CASSLDGRGGRDTQYF,TGTGCCAGCAGCCTAGACGGCAGGGGTGGGAGAGATACGCAGTATTTT
TRBV7-8,many,TRBD2,TRBJ2-7,CASSKRPSGHSYEQYF,TGTGCCAGCAGCAAAAGGCCTAGCGGCCACTCCTACGAGCAGTACTTC
TRBV6-1,many,-,TRBJ1-1,CASRPSEGQGTEAFF,TGTGCCAGCAGACCCTCGGAGGGGCAAGGGACTGAAGCTTTCTTT
TRBV12-3/TRBV12-4,many,-,TRBJ2-1,CASSLAGGLLSHNEQFF,TGTGCCAGCAGTTTAGCGGGGGGGCTTTTATCCCACAATGAGCAGTTCTTC
TRBV2,many,-,TRBJ2-7,CASDGGPAQELREQYF,TGTGCCAGCGACGGAGGGCCAGCACAAGAGCTACGGGAGCAGTACTTC